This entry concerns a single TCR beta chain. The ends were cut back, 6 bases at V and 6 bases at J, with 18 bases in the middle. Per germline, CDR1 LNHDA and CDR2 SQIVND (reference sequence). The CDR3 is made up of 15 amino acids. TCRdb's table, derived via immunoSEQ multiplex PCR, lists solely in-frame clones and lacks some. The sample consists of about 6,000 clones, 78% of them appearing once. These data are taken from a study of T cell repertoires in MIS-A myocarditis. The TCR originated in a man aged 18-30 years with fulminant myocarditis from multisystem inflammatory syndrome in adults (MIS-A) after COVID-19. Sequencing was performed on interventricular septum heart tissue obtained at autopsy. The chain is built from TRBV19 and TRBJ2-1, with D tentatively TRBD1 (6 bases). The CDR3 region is CASRIGTSRSNEQFF. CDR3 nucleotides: TGTGCCAGTAGGATCGGGACATCCCGAAGCAATGAGCAGTTCTTC.